A selection of T cell receptor beta chains follows, all from one sample in a study of blood T cell repertoires in COVID-19. TCRdb keeps only in-frame clones here, not all; method: immunoSEQ multiplex PCR. The sample yields 70,000 to 95,000 clones, around four fifths seen once. The sequenced material came from peripheral blood. Every receptor here comes from a human donor in a cohort sampled during active COVID-19. Both conserved end residues are part of each CDR3. The D gene is left open where the match is weak. Not all rows give a size; the values are once, few, many and, for expanded clones, a class.

D: -
J: TRBJ2-6
V: TRBV28
size: few
DNA: TGTGCCAGCAGATCGGGACTTCGCTCTGGGGCCAACGTCCTGACTTTC
CDR3: CASRSGLRSGANVLTF

D: TRBD2
J: TRBJ2-7
V: TRBV3-1/TRBV3-2
size: once
DNA: TGTGCCAGCAGCCAAGGGACTAGCGGGTACTACGAGCAGTACTTC
CDR3: CASSQGTSGYYEQYF

D: -
J: TRBJ2-1
V: TRBV5-1
size: once
DNA: TGCGCCAGCAGCGATGAAGAGGGTGAGCAGTTCTTC
CDR3: CASSDEEGEQFF

D: TRBD1
J: TRBJ1-5
V: TRBV2
size: -
DNA: TGTGCCAGCAGTGAAGGGCGAGACAGGGGCCGTCAGCCCCAGCATTTT
CDR3: CASSEGRDRGRQPQHF

D: TRBD2
J: TRBJ2-2
V: TRBV9
size: -
DNA: TGTGCCAGCAGCGTAAGCGGGAGGCCCTCGAACACCGGGGAGCTGTTTTTT
CDR3: CASSVSGRPSNTGELFF

D: TRBD1
J: TRBJ2-7
V: TRBV4-2
size: -
DNA: TGTGCCAGCAGCCAAGGTAGGAGGGACAGGGTCTACGAGCAGTACTTC
CDR3: CASSQGRRDRVYEQYF

D: -
J: TRBJ2-7
V: TRBV27
size: few
DNA: TGTGCCAGCAGTCACGAACGAGCCTCCGAGCAGTACTTC
CDR3: CASSHERASEQYF

D: -
J: TRBJ2-1
V: TRBV2
size: -
DNA: TGTGCCAGCAGTGGGTTGAGGGAGAGGGAGCAGTTCTTC
CDR3: CASSGLREREQFF

D: TRBD1
J: TRBJ1-2
V: TRBV28
size: -
DNA: TGTGCCAGCAGTCGTCCGGACAGGGACACGGATGGCTACACCTTC
CDR3: CASSRPDRDTDGYTF

D: -
J: TRBJ2-7
V: TRBV12-5
size: once
DNA: TGTGCTAGGTCTCCGGGGATCGACGACTACGAGCAGTACTTC
CDR3: CARSPGIDDYEQYF

D: TRBD1
J: TRBJ2-7
V: TRBV28
size: once
DNA: TGTGCCAGCAGTCCCGACTCAGGGGGTCGCGAGCAGTACTTC
CDR3: CASSPDSGGREQYF

D: TRBD1
J: TRBJ1-5
V: TRBV28
size: -
DNA: TGTGCCAGCAGTTCACGTCCAATGGGACAGGATTATAGCAATCAGCCCCAGCATTTT
CDR3: CASSSRPMGQDYSNQPQHF

D: -
J: TRBJ1-2
V: TRBV3-1/TRBV3-2
size: -
DNA: TGTGCCAGCAGAAGCTACTATGGCTACACCTTC
CDR3: CASRSYYGYTF

D: -
J: TRBJ2-3
V: TRBV7-9
size: -
DNA: TGTGCCAGCAGCTTAGGGCGGCCAGGGGATACGCAGTATTTT
CDR3: CASSLGRPGDTQYF

D: TRBD2
J: TRBJ2-1
V: TRBV9
size: -
DNA: TGTGCCAGCAGCAGCACCACCGGGACTAGGGGTCGCAATGAGCAGTTCTTC
CDR3: CASSSTTGTRGRNEQFF

D: TRBD1
J: TRBJ1-3
V: TRBV5-6
size: -
DNA: TGTGCCAGCAGCCTTGGGACAGCGACCTCTGGAAACACCATATATTTT
CDR3: CASSLGTATSGNTIYF

D: -
J: TRBJ1-5
V: TRBV18
size: -
DNA: TGTGCCAGCTCACCTGAAGGGGGTAGCAATCAGCCCCAGCATTTT
CDR3: CASSPEGGSNQPQHF

D: TRBD2
J: TRBJ2-3
V: TRBV28
size: -
DNA: TGTGCCAGCACTTCTGCCTCGGGGGGGCTACGGGCAGATACGCAGTATTTT
CDR3: CASTSASGGLRADTQYF

D: TRBD1
J: TRBJ1-6
V: TRBV6-5
size: once
DNA: TGTGCCAGCAGTTACGTCTCGGGACAGCGGAATTCACCCCTCCACTTT
CDR3: CASSYVSGQRNSPLHF

D: -
J: TRBJ1-4
V: TRBV28
size: once
DNA: TGTGCCAGCAGTTTGGGGCAGGGAGGGGAAAAACTGTTTTTT
CDR3: CASSLGQGGEKLFF

D: -
J: TRBJ1-6
V: TRBV19
size: -
DNA: TGTGCCAGCATGGCCGGGAGATATAATTCACCCCTCCACTTT
CDR3: CASMAGRYNSPLHF

D: -
J: TRBJ1-2
V: TRBV6-1
size: few
DNA: TGTGCCAGCAGTGAATTGGCAGGGGGCTACACCTTC
CDR3: CASSELAGGYTF

D: -
J: TRBJ1-1
V: TRBV5-1
size: -
DNA: TGCGCCAGCAGCTTGTATGCAGGGGCGAACACTGAAGCTTTCTTT
CDR3: CASSLYAGANTEAFF

D: -
J: TRBJ1-3
V: TRBV3-1/TRBV3-2
size: -
DNA: TGTGCCAGCAGCCGAGGGGGAAACACCATATATTTT
CDR3: CASSRGGNTIYF

D: -
J: TRBJ1-2
V: TRBV28
size: -
DNA: TGTGCCAGCAGTTTGTCCCTCGAAGGGTGGAGGCTGGATGGCTACACCTTC
CDR3: CASSLSLEGWRLDGYTF

D: -
J: TRBJ2-5
V: TRBV9
size: -
DNA: TGTGCCAGCAGCGTAGGCCGCAGGGGGGAGCAAGAGACCCAGTACTTC
CDR3: CASSVGRRGEQETQYF

D: -
J: TRBJ1-2
V: TRBV6-5
size: many
DNA: TGTGCCAGCTGGGGAGGGTCGTCGGATAGCTATGGCTACACCTTC
CDR3: CASWGGSSDSYGYTF

D: -
J: TRBJ2-7
V: TRBV28
size: -
DNA: TGTGCCAGCGGCCCAAAGGCCCGAGGCGAGCAGTACTTC
CDR3: CASGPKARGEQYF

D: TRBD2
J: TRBJ2-1
V: TRBV14
size: -
DNA: TGTGCCAGCAGCCCATTAGAGGGACTAGCGATCAATGAGCAGTTCTTC
CDR3: CASSPLEGLAINEQFF

D: -
J: TRBJ1-6
V: TRBV2
size: few
DNA: TGTGCCAGCAGCTCCCGGCCTAGCCTAATCTCACCCCTCCACTTT
CDR3: CASSSRPSLISPLHF

D: -
J: TRBJ1-4
V: TRBV5-1
size: -
DNA: TGCGCCAGCAGCGTCGGACACTCCGACCCAAATGAAAAACTGTTTTTT
CDR3: CASSVGHSDPNEKLFF

D: -
J: TRBJ1-4
V: TRBV4-1
size: -
DNA: TGCGCCAGCAGCCAATGGACAGCTGAAAAACTGTTTTTT
CDR3: CASSQWTAEKLFF

D: -
J: TRBJ1-5
V: TRBV2
size: -
DNA: TGTGCCAGCAGTGAACAGGGGATCCGGCCCCAGCATTTT
CDR3: CASSEQGIRPQHF

D: TRBD2
J: TRBJ2-7
V: TRBV3-1/TRBV3-2
size: -
DNA: TGTGCCAGCAGCCATTCGCTAGCGGGTCCTTCCGAGCAGTACTTC
CDR3: CASSHSLAGPSEQYF

D: -
J: TRBJ1-2
V: TRBV3-1/TRBV3-2
size: -
DNA: TGTGCCAGCAGCCGGGGTGGGGGCGGTAACTATGGCTACACCTTC
CDR3: CASSRGGGGNYGYTF

D: -
J: TRBJ1-2
V: TRBV4-2
size: -
DNA: TGTGCCAGCAGCCAAGATCTAGGAGCTAACTATGGCTACACCTTC
CDR3: CASSQDLGANYGYTF

D: TRBD1
J: TRBJ1-2
V: TRBV24-1
size: -
DNA: TGTGCCACCAGTGACTCGGGACAGGGAGACTATGGCTACACCTTC
CDR3: CATSDSGQGDYGYTF

D: -
J: TRBJ2-7
V: TRBV24-1
size: -
DNA: TGTGCCACCAGTGATTTGCTGTATAAGCGGCCCCCCTACGAGCAGTACTTC
CDR3: CATSDLLYKRPPYEQYF

D: -
J: TRBJ2-3
V: TRBV2
size: -
DNA: TGTGCCAGCAGAGCCTCTGGAGCAAGTACGCAGTATTTT
CDR3: CASRASGASTQYF

D: -
J: TRBJ2-6
V: TRBV19
size: -
DNA: TGTGCCAGCCTCGATTCGGGACTTGCCAACGTCCTGACTTTC
CDR3: CASLDSGLANVLTF

D: -
J: TRBJ2-3
V: TRBV11-2
size: -
DNA: TGTGCCAGCAGCTTAGAAAGGCGCAGGGGCGCCTCAGGCACGCAGTATTTT
CDR3: CASSLERRRGASGTQYF